This T cell receptor (beta chain) comes out of a study of blood T cell repertoires in COVID-19 (dated by TCRdb to about 2020). For the study in its entirety: Collaborator samples came from the United States, Italy and Spain and covered acute and convalescent phases of COVID-19. Samples came from the ongoing ImmuneRACE study (first 160 participants) plus 1,254 subjects from 6 global collaborators. Where available, HLA class I and class II types were obtained from metadata supplied by the sample provider rather than from assay-based typing. The sample metadata nearly always contained a de-identified subject ID, COVID-19 status, age in years and sex. The material from the prospective study consisted of cDNA or gDNA derived from T cells, B-cell-depleted T cells, or PBMCs. Deeply sampled blood TCRbeta repertoires from subjects exposed to, actively infected with, or recovered from COVID-19 were included in the dataset. The repertoires were released in a freely available public database meant as a resource for research on the immune response to SARS-CoV-2.

V is reduced by 0 bases and J by 4 bases, leaving a spacing of 15 bases between them. Reading the germline V gene gives CDR1 LGHNA and CDR2 YNFKEQ. The CDR3 sequence holds 16 residues, the cysteine and phenylalanine included. CDR3 DNA only is kept here, 48 bases in frame from base 1. TCRbeta CDR3 regions were amplified from genomic DNA by means of the immunoSEQ Assay, a bias-controlled multiplex PCR. Concerning the study's data processing: The number of nucleated cells in each sample was estimated from the amplification of reference gene primers within the assay. Sequence reads were collapsed and filtered to measure the absolute abundance of every unique TCRbeta CDR3 rearrangement. For each sample, productive Simpson clonality was calculated as the square root of Simpson's diversity index over productive rearrangements. Sourced from immuneACCESS, this table was stored by TCRdb with only in-frame sequences that have V and J called. A share of the clones is absent; for the studies checked, an unresolved V gene accounts for under half, and the remainder has no known explanation. V, J and clone size derive from that table, while D and trimming were established from the DNA sequence. This sample holds over 200,000 clones; more than 80% were observed only once. The ten biggest clones cover under 3.5% of the sample.

Comments on this clone: Its antigen target is currently unknown. No base-level quality is on record; no much larger clone is a single base apart.

The full study reports these points: Clinical and demographic metadata were provided uncurated, with the amount varying by source and participant.

In Seattle, one collaborating source enrolled patients while the infection was active and tracked those patients longitudinally over the course of disease. Whole blood was collected in K2EDTA tubes by collaborating institutions according to the institutions' own protocols. Collaborator samples were shipped for TCRbeta analysis as frozen whole blood, isolated PBMCs, or DNA extracted from either sample type. The chain uses TRBV4-2 and TRBJ1-2; the D gene identity is not certain. The TCR sequence derives from a man aged 25 to 40 with COVID-19, enrolled during active disease. The sample comprised peripheral blood. The CDR3 region: CASSQEVRGLVYGYTF. The bases are TGTGCCAGCAGCCAAGAGGTTCGTGGGCTCGTCTATGGCTACACCTTC.